The clone carrying this T cell receptor beta chain turned up a few times. Its antigen remains unidentified. The data belong to a study of response to subunit inactivated influenza vaccine. Study observations and caveats: That few new T cells are recruited by each seasonal influenza vaccination was the authors' suggestion.

One entry per CDR3 protein results from TCRdb running MiXCR on the RT-PCR reads. The sample yields about 700,000 distinct CDR3 sequences, less than 20% seen once. The TCR originated in a man aged 45 to 65 who received an inactivated influenza vaccine. Sequences were derived from PBMCs from blood, sampled about 11 days after vaccination.

CDR3 sequence reads: CSATPGGRTDTQYF. CDR3 bases: TGCAGTGCTACCCCTGGCGGGAGGACAGATACGCAGTATTTT. V is TRBV20-1 and J is TRBJ2-3; TRBD2 agrees at 8 bases. Looked up from germline, CDR1 is DFQATT and CDR2 is SNEGSKA (reference sequence). Trimming at V came to 4 bases and at J to 3 bases, leaving 6 bases not matched to a gene. This CDR3 is built from 14 residues.